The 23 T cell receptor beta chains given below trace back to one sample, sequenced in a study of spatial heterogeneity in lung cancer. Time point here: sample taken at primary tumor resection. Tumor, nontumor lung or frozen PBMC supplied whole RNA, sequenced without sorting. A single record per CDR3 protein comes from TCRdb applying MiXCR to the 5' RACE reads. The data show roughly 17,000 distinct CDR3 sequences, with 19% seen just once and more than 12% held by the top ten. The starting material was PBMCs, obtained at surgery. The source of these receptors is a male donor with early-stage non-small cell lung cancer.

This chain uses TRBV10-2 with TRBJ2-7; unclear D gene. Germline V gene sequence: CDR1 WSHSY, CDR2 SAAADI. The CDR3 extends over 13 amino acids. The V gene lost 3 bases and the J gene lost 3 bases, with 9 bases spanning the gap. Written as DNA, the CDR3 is TGCGCCAGCAGTGATAACAGTTACTACGAGCAGTACTTC. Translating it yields CASSDNSYYEQYF.

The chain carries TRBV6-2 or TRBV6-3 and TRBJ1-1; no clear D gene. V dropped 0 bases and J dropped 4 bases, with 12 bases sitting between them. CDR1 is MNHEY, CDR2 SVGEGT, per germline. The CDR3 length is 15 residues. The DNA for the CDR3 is TGTGCCAGCAGTTACTCACGGGAGTTGGGCACTGAAGCTTTCTTT. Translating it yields CASSYSRELGTEAFF.

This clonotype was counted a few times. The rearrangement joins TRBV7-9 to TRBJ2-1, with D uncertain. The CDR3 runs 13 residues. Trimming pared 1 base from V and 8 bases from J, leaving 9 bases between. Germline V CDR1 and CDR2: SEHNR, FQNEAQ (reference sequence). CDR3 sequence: CASSLEAADEQFF. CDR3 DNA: TGTGCCAGCAGCTTAGAGGCGGCTGATGAGCAGTTCTTC.

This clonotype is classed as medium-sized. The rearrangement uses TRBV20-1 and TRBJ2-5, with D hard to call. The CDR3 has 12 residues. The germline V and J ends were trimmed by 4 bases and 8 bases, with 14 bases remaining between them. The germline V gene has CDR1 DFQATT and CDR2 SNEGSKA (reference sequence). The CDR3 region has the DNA TGCAGTGCTACTCAGATACTGGAAACCCAGTACTTC. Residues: CSATQILETQYF.

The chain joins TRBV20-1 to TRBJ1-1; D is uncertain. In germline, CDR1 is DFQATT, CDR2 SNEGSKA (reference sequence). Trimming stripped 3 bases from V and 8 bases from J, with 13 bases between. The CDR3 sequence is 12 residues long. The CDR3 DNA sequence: TGCAGTGCTAGTAATACTCCCAGGGAAGCTTTCTTT. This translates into CSASNTPREAFF.

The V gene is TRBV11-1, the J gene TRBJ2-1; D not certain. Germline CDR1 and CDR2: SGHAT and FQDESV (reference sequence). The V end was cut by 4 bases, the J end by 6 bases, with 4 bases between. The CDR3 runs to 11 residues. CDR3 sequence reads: CASSYSNEQFF. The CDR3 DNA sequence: TGTGCCAGCAGCTATTCCAATGAGCAGTTCTTC.

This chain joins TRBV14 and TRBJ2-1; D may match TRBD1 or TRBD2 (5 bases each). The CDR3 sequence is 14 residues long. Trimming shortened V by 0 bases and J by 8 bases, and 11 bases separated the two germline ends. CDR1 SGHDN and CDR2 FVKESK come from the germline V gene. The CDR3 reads CASSQDSRGDEQFF. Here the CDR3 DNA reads TGTGCCAGCAGCCAAGACTCGAGGGGCGATGAGCAGTTCTTC.

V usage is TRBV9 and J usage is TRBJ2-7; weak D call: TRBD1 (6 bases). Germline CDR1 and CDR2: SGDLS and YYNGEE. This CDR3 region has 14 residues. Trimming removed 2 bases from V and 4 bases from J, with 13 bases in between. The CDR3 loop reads CASSVRDTEYEQYF. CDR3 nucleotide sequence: TGTGCCAGCAGCGTCCGGGACACGGAATACGAGCAGTACTTC.

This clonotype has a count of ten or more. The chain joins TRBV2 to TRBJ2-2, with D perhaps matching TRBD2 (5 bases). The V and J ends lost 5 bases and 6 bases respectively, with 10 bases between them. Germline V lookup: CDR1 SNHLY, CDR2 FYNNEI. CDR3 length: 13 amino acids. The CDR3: CASSRLASGELFF. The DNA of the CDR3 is TGTGCCAGCAGTAGGCTAGCCTCCGGGGAGCTGTTTTTT.

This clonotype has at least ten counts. The CDR3 bases are TGTGCGACACAGGGGGACGGGACTAGGGGCACAGATACGCAGTATTTT. Its protein product is CATQGDGTRGTDTQYF. This chain uses TRBV19 with TRBJ2-3; D is possibly TRBD1 or TRBD2 (8 bases each). Germline V gives CDR1 LNHDA, CDR2 SQIVND (reference sequence). This CDR3 is built from 16 residues.

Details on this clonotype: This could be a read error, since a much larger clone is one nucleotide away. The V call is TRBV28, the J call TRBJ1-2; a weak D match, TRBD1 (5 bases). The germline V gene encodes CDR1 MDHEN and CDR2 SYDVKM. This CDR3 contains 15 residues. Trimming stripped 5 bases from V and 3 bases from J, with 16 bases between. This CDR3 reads CASSPRERGDYGYTF. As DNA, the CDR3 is TGTGCCAGCAGTCCCCGGGAGAGGGGCGACTATGGCTACACCTTC.

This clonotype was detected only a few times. Here the CDR3 reads CASSPGGTLTEAFF. The CDR3, as DNA: TGTGCCAGCAGCCCTGGGGGGACATTGACTGAAGCTTTCTTT. The chain recombines TRBV11-3 with TRBJ1-1; maybe TRBD1 (6 bases). The length of the CDR3 is 14 residues. Trimming took 5 bases from V and 5 from J, leaving 15 bases between them. CDR1 is SGHNT, CDR2 YENEEA, per germline.

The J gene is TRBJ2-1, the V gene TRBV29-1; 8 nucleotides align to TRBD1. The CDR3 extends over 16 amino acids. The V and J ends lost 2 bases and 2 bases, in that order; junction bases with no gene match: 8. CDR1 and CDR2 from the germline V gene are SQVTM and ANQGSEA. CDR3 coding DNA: TGCAGCGTTGAACCTTCGGACAGGGTGACCTACAATGAGCAGTTCTTC. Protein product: CSVEPSDRVTYNEQFF.

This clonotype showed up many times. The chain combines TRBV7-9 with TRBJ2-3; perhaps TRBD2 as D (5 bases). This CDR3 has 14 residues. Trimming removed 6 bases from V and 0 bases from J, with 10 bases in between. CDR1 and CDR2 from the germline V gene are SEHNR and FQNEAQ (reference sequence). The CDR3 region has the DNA TGTGCCAGCAGTCCCGGGGTTAGCACAGATACGCAGTATTTT. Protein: CASSPGVSTDTQYF.

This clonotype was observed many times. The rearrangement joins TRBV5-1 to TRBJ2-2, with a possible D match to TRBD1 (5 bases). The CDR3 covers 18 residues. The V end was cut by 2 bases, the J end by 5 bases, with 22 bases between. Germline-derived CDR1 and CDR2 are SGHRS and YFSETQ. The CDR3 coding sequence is TGCGCCAGCAGCTTTTGGGCCGGATTAGGGGAAGGAACCGGGGAGCTGTTTTTT. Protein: CASSFWAGLGEGTGELFF.

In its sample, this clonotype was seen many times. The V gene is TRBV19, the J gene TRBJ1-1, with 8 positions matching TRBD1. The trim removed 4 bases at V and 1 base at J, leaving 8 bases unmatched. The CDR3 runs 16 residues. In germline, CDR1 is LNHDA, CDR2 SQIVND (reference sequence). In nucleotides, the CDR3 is TGTGCCAGTAGTACAGTCCAGACAGGGGAGAACACTGAAGCTTTCTTT. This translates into CASSTVQTGENTEAFF.

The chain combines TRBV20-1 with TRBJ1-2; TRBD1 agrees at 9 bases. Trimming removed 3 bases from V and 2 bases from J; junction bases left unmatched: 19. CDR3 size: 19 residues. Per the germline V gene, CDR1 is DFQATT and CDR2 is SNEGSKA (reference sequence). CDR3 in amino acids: CSASASAGTGSVRNYGYTF. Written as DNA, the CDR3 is TGCAGTGCTAGCGCCTCGGCCGGGACAGGGTCGGTCCGCAACTATGGCTACACCTTC.

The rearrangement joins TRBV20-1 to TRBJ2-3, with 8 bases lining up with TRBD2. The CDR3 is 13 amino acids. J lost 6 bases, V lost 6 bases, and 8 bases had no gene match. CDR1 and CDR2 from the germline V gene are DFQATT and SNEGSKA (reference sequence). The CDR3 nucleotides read TGCAGTGCCCGTCTAGCGGGCCGGGATACGCAGTATTTT. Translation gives CSARLAGRDTQYF.

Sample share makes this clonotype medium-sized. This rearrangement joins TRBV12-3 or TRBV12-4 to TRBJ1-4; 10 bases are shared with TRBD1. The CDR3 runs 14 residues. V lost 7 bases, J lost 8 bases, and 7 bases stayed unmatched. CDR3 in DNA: TGTGCCAGCACTCCCGGGACAGGGGAAGAAAAACTGTTTTTT. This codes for CASTPGTGEEKLFF.

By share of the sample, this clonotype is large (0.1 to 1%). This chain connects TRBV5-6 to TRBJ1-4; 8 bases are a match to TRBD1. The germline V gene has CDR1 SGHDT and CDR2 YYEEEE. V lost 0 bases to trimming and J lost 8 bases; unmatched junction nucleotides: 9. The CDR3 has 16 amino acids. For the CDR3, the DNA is TGTGCCAGCAGCTTGGGAGACAGGGGCTTGGAGGAAAAACTGTTTTTT. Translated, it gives CASSLGDRGLEEKLFF.

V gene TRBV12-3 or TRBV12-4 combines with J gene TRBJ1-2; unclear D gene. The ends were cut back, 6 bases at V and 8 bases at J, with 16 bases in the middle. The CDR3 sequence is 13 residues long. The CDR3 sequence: CASSPRRVGGYTF. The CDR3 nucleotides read TGTGCCAGCAGCCCCCGAAGGGTCGGCGGCTACACCTTC.

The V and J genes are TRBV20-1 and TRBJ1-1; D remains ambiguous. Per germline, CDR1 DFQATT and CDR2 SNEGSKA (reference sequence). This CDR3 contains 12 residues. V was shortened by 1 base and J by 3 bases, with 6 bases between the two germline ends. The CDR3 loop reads CSARGHDTEAFF. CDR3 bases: TGCAGTGCTAGAGGCCACGACACTGAAGCTTTCTTT.

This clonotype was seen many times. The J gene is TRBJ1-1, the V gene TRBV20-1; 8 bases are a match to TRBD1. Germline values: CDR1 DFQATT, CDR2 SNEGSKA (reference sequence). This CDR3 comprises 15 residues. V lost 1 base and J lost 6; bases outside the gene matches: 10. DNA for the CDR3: TGCAGTGCTAGAGGACAGGGGTTAGGGTTGGCTGAAGCTTTCTTT. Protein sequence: CSARGQGLGLAEAFF.